This T cell receptor beta chain was profiled in a study of T cell responses to AZD1222 COVID-19 vaccine. Study conclusions and caveats: None of the repertoires were sampled until the peak T cell response had passed.

Produced via immunoSEQ multiplex PCR; TCRdb's table is partial and in-frame only. The sample has about 42,000 clones; about 87% are singletons. The CDR3 consists of 14 residues. V dropped 2 bases and J dropped 2 bases, with 9 bases sitting between them. CDR1 and CDR2 from the germline V gene are SEHNR and FQNEAQ (reference sequence). This clone was counted once. Its cognate antigen is unknown. This chain links TRBV7-9 with TRBJ1-2; TRBD1 might be the D (5 bases). The receptor comes from an adult who received the AZD1222 COVID-19 vaccine. Material: peripheral blood, obtained 28 days after the second AZD1222 dose. The CDR3 coding sequence is TGTGCCAGCAGCTTACCCGACAGCAACTATGGCTACACCTTC. Its translation is CASSLPDSNYGYTF.